The clone carrying this TCR beta chain was detected ten times or more. Its specificity is unknown. These data belong to a study of T cells in Graves' hyperthyroidism and ophthalmopathy. Study-wide background: Peripheral blood was drawn at first diagnosis, prior to all treatment. Points from the study as a whole: A model built on 13 V-J features separated ophthalmopathy from stable hyperthyroidism. Most expanded thyroid clonotypes above 0.001 also appeared in blood.

Disease duration was under 3 months in the ophthalmopathy patients, who also had a Clinical Activity Score of at least 3 and a NOSPECS grade of at least 4. Amplified regions were TCR beta CDR3 sequences from RNA transcripts. Primed by the HTBI set, a first-round RT-PCR was run on the TCR CDR3. MiXCR was run by TCRdb on the multiplex PCR reads, yielding one entry per CDR3 protein. The sample lists hundreds of thousands of distinct CDR3 sequences, roughly 15% seen once, with roughly 13% in the top ten. The sequenced sample consisted of blood. The receptor's source is a man in his late teens or twenties with Graves' ophthalmopathy.

The CDR3 loop is CASSQVGLGRGAGDEKLFF. As DNA, the CDR3 is TGCGCCAGCAGCCAAGTAGGTTTAGGACGTGGGGCCGGAGATGAAAAACTGTTTTTT. V and J are TRBV4-1 and TRBJ1-4; possibly TRBD1 for D (5 bases). This CDR3 comprises 19 residues. Trimming shortened V by 1 base and J by 6 bases, and 24 bases separated the two germline ends. In germline, CDR1 is MGHRA, CDR2 YSYEKL.